The 16 T cell receptor beta chains below come from one sample, sequenced in a study of control samples from healthy donors and cancer patients. Profiling relied on immunoSEQ multiplex PCR, and the TCRdb table lists in-frame clones only, not all of them. The sample has roughly 40,000 clones; more than 85% are singletons. The sample consisted of blood. Receptors originate from a woman aged 45-65 years in good health.

This clone was recorded only once. The J gene is TRBJ2-7, the V gene TRBV6-2 or TRBV6-3; D remains ambiguous. V lost 0 bases and J lost 3, with 6 bases in between. The CDR3 has 13 residues. Germline CDR1 and CDR2: MNHEY and SVGEGT. DNA for the CDR3: TGTGCCAGCAGTTACTCCAGAATCTACGAGCAGTACTTC. Translating it yields CASSYSRIYEQYF.

J is TRBJ1-6 and V is TRBV7-2; D is perhaps TRBD1 (5 bases). Trimming left V 2 bases short and J 8 bases short, with 10 bases between. Germline V lookup: CDR1 SGHTA, CDR2 FQGNSA. The CDR3 spans 14 residues. The CDR3 protein is CASSLRGEDSPLHF. CDR3 in DNA: TGTGCCAGCAGCTTAAGAGGGGAAGATTCACCCCTCCACTTT.

This clone has only a few counts. The CDR3 sequence is CAWSVSRAGEQFF. CDR3 DNA: TGTGCCTGGAGTGTAAGTCGAGCGGGTGAGCAGTTCTTC. The chain employs TRBV30 and TRBJ2-1, with D possibly being TRBD2 (6 bases). The CDR3 runs to 13 residues. The V gene lost 0 bases and the J gene lost 9 bases, with 12 bases spanning the gap. Germline lookup yields CDR1 GTSNPN and CDR2 SVGIG (reference sequence).

The genes are TRBV6-5 and TRBJ1-2; no firm D call. Trimming pared 2 bases from V and 5 bases from J, leaving 9 bases between. The CDR3 runs 13 residues. From germline, CDR1 is MNHEY and CDR2 SVGAGI. The CDR3 spells CASSYDQTYGYTF. The CDR3 bases are TGTGCCAGCAGTTACGACCAGACGTATGGCTACACCTTC.

This clone has only one observation. The chain has TRBV5-1 and TRBJ2-7, with 9 positions matching TRBD1. The trim removed 5 bases at V and 6 bases at J, leaving 6 bases unmatched. This CDR3 is 13 amino acids long. CDR1 and CDR2 from the germline V gene are SGHRS and YFSETQ. CDR3 DNA: TGCGCCAGCAGACGGGACAGGGCGGGCGAGCAGTACTTC. Protein: CASRRDRAGEQYF.

This chain connects TRBV25-1 to TRBJ2-6; TRBD2 matches at 10 bases. This CDR3 is 16 amino acids long. J gave up 0 bases and V 8 bases, and 4 bases lay outside the gene matches. Per the germline V gene, CDR1 is MGHDK and CDR2 is SYGVNS. The DNA of the CDR3 is TGTGCCAGCCAGACTAGCGGGCCCTCTGGGGCCAACGTCCTGACTTTC. It yields the protein CASQTSGPSGANVLTF.

V usage is TRBV29-1 and J usage is TRBJ1-2, with D maybe TRBD1 (5 bases). The V gene's germline CDR1 is SQVTM and CDR2 ANQGSEA. V was cut by 6 bases and J by 7 bases, with 12 bases left in between. The CDR3 loop spans 11 amino acids. The CDR3 sequence: CSVNSGLGYTF. The CDR3 nucleotides are TGCAGCGTGAACTCAGGGCTTGGCTACACCTTC.

The rearrangement links TRBV6-5 to TRBJ2-2, with TRBD1 as a possible D gene (6 bases). The CDR3 loop spans 15 amino acids. Germline values: CDR1 MNHEY, CDR2 SVGAGI. The V end lost 6 bases, the J end lost 6 bases, and 17 bases lay between the germline ends. CDR3 loop: CASRSRGVKAGELFF. CDR3 DNA: TGTGCCAGCAGAAGCAGGGGCGTTAAGGCCGGGGAGCTGTTTTTT.

This chain connects TRBV18 to TRBJ1-2; D is undetermined. This CDR3 spans 15 amino acids. Germline V lookup: CDR1 KGHSH, CDR2 LQKENI. V lost 2 bases, J lost 3 bases, and 13 bases lay in between. CDR3 sequence reads: CASSPSLIGDYGYTF. The CDR3 region has the DNA TGTGCCAGCTCACCAAGTCTCATCGGGGACTATGGCTACACCTTC.

This clone was seen just once. CDR3: CASSLLAGGGYEQFF. CDR3 DNA sequence: TGCGCCAGCAGCTTATTAGCAGGGGGGGGATATGAGCAGTTCTTC. The genes are TRBV5-1 and TRBJ2-1; either TRBD1 or TRBD2 may fit D (7 bases each). The germline CDR1 and CDR2 sequences are SGHRS and YFSETQ. This CDR3 is 15 amino acids long. V lost 2 bases and J lost 8, with 17 bases in between.

This chain uses TRBV28 with TRBJ2-7; TRBD2 matches at 8 bases. Germline V gives CDR1 MDHEN, CDR2 SYDVKM. V lost 6 bases and J lost 3; bases outside the gene matches: 4. The CDR3 consists of 13 residues. The CDR3 nucleotides are TGTGCCAGCAGCCTTAGCGGGGACTACGAGCAGTACTTC. Protein: CASSLSGDYEQYF. Complete variable domain (other parts from reference TRBV28 and TRBJ2-7): DVKVTQSSRYLVKRTGEKVFLECVQDMDHENMFWYRQDPGLGLRLIYFSYDVKMKEKGDIPEGYSVSREKKERFSLILESASTNQTSMYLCASSLSGDYEQYFGPGTRLTVT.

V is TRBV7-3 and J is TRBJ2-2; 10 positions match TRBD1. CDR1 and CDR2 (germline): SGHTA, FQGTGA. The CDR3 is made up of 14 amino acids. V was clipped by 6 bases and J by 5 bases; unmatched bases: 3. Here the CDR3 reads CASRGTGDTGELFF. The DNA for the CDR3 is TGTGCCAGCAGGGGGACAGGGGATACCGGGGAGCTGTTTTTT.

The chain has TRBV6-5 and TRBJ1-3; possibly TRBD1 for D (6 bases). There are 14 residues in the CDR3. Per the germline V gene, CDR1 is MNHEY and CDR2 is SVGAGI. Trimming pared 5 bases from V and 8 bases from J, leaving 16 bases between. The DNA for the CDR3 is TGTGCCAGCAGTACCGGGACCCAGGGGTACACCATATATTTT. Encoded protein: CASSTGTQGYTIYF.

The V call is TRBV5-4, the J call TRBJ2-7; D unclear. The germline V and J ends were trimmed by 3 bases and 0 bases, with 7 bases remaining between them. This CDR3 contains 13 residues. The germline gives CDR1 SGHNT, CDR2 YYREEE (reference sequence). The DNA of the CDR3 is TGTGCCAGCAGCTCGGCCCTCTCCTACGAGCAGTACTTC. Its protein product is CASSSALSYEQYF.

The gene calls are TRBV5-5 and TRBJ1-5; D is uncertain. From germline, CDR1 is SGHKS and CDR2 YYEKEE (reference sequence). Trimming cost V 7 bases and J 0 bases, with 11 bases left between them. CDR3 length: 14 amino acids. CDR3 protein: CASGGGYSNQPQHF. The CDR3 DNA reads as TGTGCCAGCGGTGGAGGATATAGCAATCAGCCCCAGCATTTT.

V and J are TRBV28 and TRBJ2-3, with TRBD1 identical over 9 bases. The trim removed 3 bases at V and 3 bases at J, leaving 1 base unmatched. The germline gives CDR1 MDHEN, CDR2 SYDVKM. This CDR3 contains 14 residues. The CDR3 DNA is TGTGCCAGCAGTTTGGGACAGGGAACAGATACGCAGTATTTT. This gives the protein CASSLGQGTDTQYF. The full variable domain, with the rest looked up from reference TRBV28 and TRBJ2-3, is DVKVTQSSRYLVKRTGEKVFLECVQDMDHENMFWYRQDPGLGLRLIYFSYDVKMKEKGDIPEGYSVSREKKERFSLILESASTNQTSMYLCASSLGQGTDTQYFGPGTRLTVL.